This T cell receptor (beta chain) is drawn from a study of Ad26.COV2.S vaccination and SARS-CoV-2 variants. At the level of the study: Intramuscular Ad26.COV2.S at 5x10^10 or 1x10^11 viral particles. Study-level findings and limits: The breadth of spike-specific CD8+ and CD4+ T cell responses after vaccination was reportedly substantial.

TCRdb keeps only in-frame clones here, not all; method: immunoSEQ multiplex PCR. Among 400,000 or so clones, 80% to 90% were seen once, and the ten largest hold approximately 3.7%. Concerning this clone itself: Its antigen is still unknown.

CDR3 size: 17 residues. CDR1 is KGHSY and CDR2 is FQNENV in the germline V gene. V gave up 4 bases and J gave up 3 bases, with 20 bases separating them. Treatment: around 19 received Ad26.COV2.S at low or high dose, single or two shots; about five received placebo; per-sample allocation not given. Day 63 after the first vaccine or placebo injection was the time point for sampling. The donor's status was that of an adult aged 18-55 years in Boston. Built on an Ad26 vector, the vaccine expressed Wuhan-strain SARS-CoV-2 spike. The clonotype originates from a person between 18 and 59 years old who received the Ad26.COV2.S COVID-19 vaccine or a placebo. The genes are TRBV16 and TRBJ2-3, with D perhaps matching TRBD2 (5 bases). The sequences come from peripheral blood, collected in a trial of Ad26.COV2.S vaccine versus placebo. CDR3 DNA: TGTGCCAGCAGCCGCCACCTTGCGTCGGGGAAAACAGATACGCAGTATTTT. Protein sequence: CASSRHLASGKTDTQYF. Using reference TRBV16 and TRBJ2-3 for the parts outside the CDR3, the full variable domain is GEEVAQTPKHLVRGEGQKAKLYCAPIKGHSYVFWYQQVLKNEFKFLISFQNENVFDETGMPKERFSAKCLPNSPCSLEIQATKLEDSAVYFCASSRHLASGKTDTQYFGPGTRLTVL.